The present T cell receptor beta chain was sequenced within a study of cytomegalovirus exposure and HLA in healthy donors. Overall study: The approximately 120 validation repertoires were reported in a later analysis to have been generated on the same platform as the roughly 670 first-cohort repertoires. Overall study findings and caveats: CMV antigen specificity was confirmed in vitro for three CMV-associated chains.

Assay used: immunoSEQ multiplex PCR; TCRdb lists only in-frame clones, some missing. The repertoire has approximately 150,000 clones, about nine tenths of them found once; the top ten carry about 4.9%. On this clone: Its antigen is unknown.

V shed 6 bases and J shed 5 bases, with 7 bases lying between them. CDR1 is SNHLY, CDR2 FYNNEI, per germline. This CDR3 has 11 amino acids. This TCR was sampled from a man aged 18 to 29 in good health and CMV-seropositive. The gene calls are TRBV2 and TRBJ2-5; D may be TRBD2 (5 bases). Sequencing was done on a sample of PBMCs. CDR3 DNA sequence: TGTGCCAGCAGCCGAGGGGAGACCCAGTACTTC. Protein: CASSRGETQYF.